What follows are 11 T cell receptor beta chains derived from one specimen sequenced in a study of CXCR3-negative and CXCR3-positive naive CD8 T cells. The authors made the TRB cDNA libraries by 5' RACE using UMI labels. TCRdb processed the 5' RACE reads again and assigns one entry to each CDR3 protein, with no DNA. The sample yields more than 20,000 distinct CDR3 sequences, of which the top ten take up roughly 4%. Sequenced input: naive CXCR3- CD8+ T cells from blood. Subset here: CD45RO-CCR7+CD27+CD95- naive CD8+ T cells lacking CXCR3 (TNR3-). Receptors originate from a human donor in good health. Some clones in this sample may be carry-over from other donors' samples.

This chain connects TRBV29-1 to TRBJ2-2; absent DNA, TCRdb's TRBD1 call cannot be checked. Germline assignment: CDR1 SQVTM and CDR2 ANQGSEA. There are 12 residues in the CDR3. The CDR3 loop reads CSAGSPPGELFF.

The chain employs TRBV9 and TRBJ2-7; TCRdb's D call, TRBD2, is unchecked because there is no DNA. This CDR3 region has 16 residues. Per the germline V gene, CDR1 is SGDLS and CDR2 is YYNGEE. Here the CDR3 reads CASSETLAGGLYEQYF.

The chain employs TRBV19 and TRBJ2-7. This CDR3 contains 14 residues. CDR1 and CDR2 (germline): LNHDA, SQIVND (reference sequence). CDR3 in amino acids: CASSISEDSYEQYF.

The V gene is TRBV15, the J gene TRBJ2-2. CDR3 length equals 14 residues. Per the germline V gene, CDR1 is LNHNV and CDR2 is YYDKDF (reference sequence). CDR3: CATSTDGGTGELFF.

The genes are TRBV4-2 and TRBJ2-5; TCRdb selects TRBD1, and the lack of DNA leaves this call unchecked. The CDR3 has 16 residues. Germline V gene data show CDR1 as LGHNA and CDR2 as YNFKEQ. CDR3 sequence reads: CASSQDLGQGAETQYF.

The chain combines TRBV4-1 with TRBJ2-7; TCRdb calls TRBD1, which cannot be checked without DNA. This CDR3 is built from 14 residues. Per germline, CDR1 MGHRA and CDR2 YSYEKL. The CDR3 sequence is CASSQGQGAWEQYF.

The rearrangement links TRBV29-1 to TRBJ2-7. The CDR3 length is 13 residues. Germline CDR1 SQVTM, CDR2 ANQGSEA. The CDR3 sequence: CSGGGEQSYEQYF.

The genes are TRBV28 and TRBJ2-7; TCRdb designates TRBD1, a call that cannot be tested without DNA. This CDR3 is built from 12 residues. The germline gives CDR1 MDHEN, CDR2 SYDVKM. The CDR3 region is CASTDRVYEQYF.

The chain employs TRBV29-1 and TRBJ2-7; without DNA, the TCRdb call of TRBD1 cannot be checked. Germline lookup yields CDR1 SQVTM and CDR2 ANQGSEA. This CDR3 contains 15 residues. CDR3 loop: CSVRQGAAPGYEQYF.

The CDR3 reads CATKPDVSGANVLTF. The gene calls are TRBV15 and TRBJ2-6. There are 15 residues in the CDR3. Germline CDR1 and CDR2: LNHNV and YYDKDF (reference sequence).

The chain joins TRBV18 to TRBJ2-3. This CDR3 comprises 16 residues. Germline CDR1 KGHSH, CDR2 LQKENI. This CDR3 reads CASSPLSTEPTDTQYF. The full variable domain, rest sourced from reference TRBV18 and TRBJ2-3, is NAGVMQNPRHLVRRRGQEARLRCSPMKGHSHVYWYRQLPEEGLKFMVYLQKENIIDESGMPKERFSAEFPKEGPSILRIQQVVRGDSAAYFCASSPLSTEPTDTQYFGPGTRLTVL.